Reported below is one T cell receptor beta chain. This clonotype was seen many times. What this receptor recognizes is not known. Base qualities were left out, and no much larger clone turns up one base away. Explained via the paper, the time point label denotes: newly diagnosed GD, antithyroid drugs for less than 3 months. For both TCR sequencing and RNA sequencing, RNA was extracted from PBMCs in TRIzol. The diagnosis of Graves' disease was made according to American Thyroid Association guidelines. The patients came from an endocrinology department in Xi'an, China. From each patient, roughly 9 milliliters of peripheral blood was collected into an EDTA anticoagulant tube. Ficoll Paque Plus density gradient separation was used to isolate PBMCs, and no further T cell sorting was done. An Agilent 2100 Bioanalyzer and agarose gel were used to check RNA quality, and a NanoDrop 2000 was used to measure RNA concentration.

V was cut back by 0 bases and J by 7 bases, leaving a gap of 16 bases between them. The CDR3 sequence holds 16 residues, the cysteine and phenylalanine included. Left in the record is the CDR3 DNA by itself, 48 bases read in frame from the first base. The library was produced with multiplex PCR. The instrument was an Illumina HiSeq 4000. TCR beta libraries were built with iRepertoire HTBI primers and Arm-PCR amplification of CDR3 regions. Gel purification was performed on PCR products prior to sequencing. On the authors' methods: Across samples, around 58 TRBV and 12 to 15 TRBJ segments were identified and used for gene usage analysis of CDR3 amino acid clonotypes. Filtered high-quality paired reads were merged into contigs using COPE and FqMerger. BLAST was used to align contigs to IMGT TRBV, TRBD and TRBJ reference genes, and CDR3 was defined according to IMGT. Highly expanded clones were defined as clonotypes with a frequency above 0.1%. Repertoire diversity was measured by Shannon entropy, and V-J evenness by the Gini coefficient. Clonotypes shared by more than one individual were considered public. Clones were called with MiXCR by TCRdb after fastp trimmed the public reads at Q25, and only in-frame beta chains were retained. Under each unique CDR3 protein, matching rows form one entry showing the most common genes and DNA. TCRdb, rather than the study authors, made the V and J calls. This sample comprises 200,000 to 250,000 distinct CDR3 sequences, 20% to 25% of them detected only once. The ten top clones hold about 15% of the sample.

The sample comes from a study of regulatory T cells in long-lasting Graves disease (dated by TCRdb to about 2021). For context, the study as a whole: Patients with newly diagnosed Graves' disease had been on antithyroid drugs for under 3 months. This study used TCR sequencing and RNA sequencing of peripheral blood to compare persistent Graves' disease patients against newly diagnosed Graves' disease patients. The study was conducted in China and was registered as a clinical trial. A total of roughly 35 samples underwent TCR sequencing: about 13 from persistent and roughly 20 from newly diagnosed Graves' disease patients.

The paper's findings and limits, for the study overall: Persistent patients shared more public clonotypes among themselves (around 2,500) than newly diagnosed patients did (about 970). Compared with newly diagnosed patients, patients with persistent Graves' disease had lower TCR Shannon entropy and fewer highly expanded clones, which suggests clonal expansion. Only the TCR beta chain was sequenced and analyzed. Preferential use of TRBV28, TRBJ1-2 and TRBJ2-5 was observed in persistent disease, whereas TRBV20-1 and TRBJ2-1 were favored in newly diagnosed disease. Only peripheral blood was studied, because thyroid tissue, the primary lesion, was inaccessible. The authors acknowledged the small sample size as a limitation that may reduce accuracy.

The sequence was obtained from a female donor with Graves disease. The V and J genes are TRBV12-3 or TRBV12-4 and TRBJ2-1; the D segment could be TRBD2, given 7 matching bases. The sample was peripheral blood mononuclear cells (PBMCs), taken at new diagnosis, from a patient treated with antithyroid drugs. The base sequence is TGTGCCAGCAGTTTAGCGGGAGGGTCAAGGGGGAATGAGCAGTTCTTC. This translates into CASSLAGGSRGNEQFF.